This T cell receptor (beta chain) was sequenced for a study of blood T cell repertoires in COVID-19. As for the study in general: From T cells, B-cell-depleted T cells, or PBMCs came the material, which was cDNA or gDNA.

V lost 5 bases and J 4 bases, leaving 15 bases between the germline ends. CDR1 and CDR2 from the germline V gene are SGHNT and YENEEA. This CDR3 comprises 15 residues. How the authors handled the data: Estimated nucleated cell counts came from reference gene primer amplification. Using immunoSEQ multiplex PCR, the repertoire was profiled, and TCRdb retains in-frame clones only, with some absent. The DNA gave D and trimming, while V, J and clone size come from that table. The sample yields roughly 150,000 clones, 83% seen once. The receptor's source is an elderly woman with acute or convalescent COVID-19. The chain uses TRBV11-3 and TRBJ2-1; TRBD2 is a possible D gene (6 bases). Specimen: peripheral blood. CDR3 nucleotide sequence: TGTGCCAGCAGCACCCAGCCTAGCGCATACAATGAGCAGTTCTTC. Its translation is CASSTQPSAYNEQFF.